The 17 T cell receptor beta chains given below trace back to one sample, sequenced in a study of T cell clonality in common variable immunodeficiency. Whole-study findings and limits: Reportedly, TCR beta sequences from common variable immunodeficiency showed fewer deletions and N-nucleotide insertions.

These receptors lack a known antigen. Only in-frame clones appear in the TCRdb table, and some are missing; sequencing was by immunoSEQ multiplex PCR. The sample includes some 25,000 clones, none of them occurring once. The sample comprised peripheral blood mononuclear cells. Receptors were obtained from a human donor with common variable immunodeficiency.

This clone was recorded a few times. The DNA ends 3 residues before the CDR3 does, and the rest of the CDR3 is filled in from the germline J gene. V and J are TRBV7-9 and TRBJ1-5; TRBD1 is a possible D gene (5 bases). The CDR3 contains 15 residues. CDR1 is SEHNR and CDR2 is FQNEAQ in the germline V gene (reference sequence). Trimming took 5 bases from V and 2 from J, leaving 13 bases between them. The DNA read from the CDR3 is TGTGCCAGCAGCCTTTCAGGGATTGGCAATCAGCCC. Translated: CASSLSGIGNQP. In full, the CDR3 is CASSLSGIGNQPQHF.

As for this clone: The read terminates 3 residues before the CDR3 end, so the remaining end is supplied by the germline J gene. This chain uses TRBV6-2 or TRBV6-3 with TRBJ2-2; tentatively, D is TRBD2 (6 bases). CDR3 length equals 15 residues. The germline gives CDR1 MNHEY, CDR2 SVGEGT. Trimming left V 7 bases short and J 6 bases short, with 18 bases between. CDR3 DNA (partial): TGTGCCAGCACGCAGGGAGGTCTTGTCTCCGGGGAG. It encodes CASTQGGLVSGE. The whole CDR3 protein reads CASTQGGLVSGELFF.

A word on this clone: The read comes to an end 3 residues before the CDR3 does, leaving the germline J gene to fill in the end. This chain uses TRBV2 with TRBJ1-1, with D uncertain. The ends were cut back, 4 bases at V and 6 bases at J, with 12 bases in the middle. The V gene's germline CDR1 is SNHLY and CDR2 FYNNEI. The CDR3 has 13 residues. CDR3 bases read: TGTGCCAGCAGTGTTGACAATTTTGCTGAA. This encodes CASSVDNFAE. The full CDR3 protein is CASSVDNFAEAFF.

This clone was counted ten times or more. The DNA ends 3 residues before the CDR3 does, and the rest of the CDR3 is filled in from the germline J gene. The chain carries TRBV10-3 and TRBJ1-3, with 7 bases that match TRBD1. V gave up 0 bases and J gave up 0 bases; unmatched junction bases: 8. This CDR3 has 18 residues. CDR1 and CDR2 from the germline V gene are ENHRY and SYGVKD. The CDR3 sequence: CAISESPVDRSSGNTIYF. The DNA read from the CDR3 is TGTGCCATCAGTGAGTCGCCGGTGGACAGGAGCTCTGGAAACACC.

In its sample, this clone ranks as medium-sized (0.01 to 0.1%). The missing CDR3 end, 3 residues past where the read stops, is filled in from the germline J gene. The chain couples TRBV12-3 or TRBV12-4 to TRBJ2-3; no reliable D call. There are 19 residues in the CDR3. V lost 3 bases to trimming and J lost 1 base, with 23 bases between them. The DNA read from the CDR3 is TGTGCCAGCAGTTTTAGGCTCGGCGCCCGCGACATCGGCACAGATACG. It codes for CASSFRLGARDIGTDT. Given in full, the CDR3 is CASSFRLGARDIGTDTQYF.

As to this clone: Sequencing ends 3 residues short of the CDR3 end; the germline J gene provides the rest. J is TRBJ2-1 and V is TRBV2; D unclear. Germline lookup yields CDR1 SNHLY and CDR2 FYNNEI. V was clipped by 3 bases and J by 6 bases, with 12 bases between them. The CDR3 has 14 amino acids. The CDR3: CASSEVFPGNEQFF. CDR3 bases read: TGTGCCAGCAGTGAGGTATTTCCAGGCAATGAG.

This clone was observed at least ten times. The CDR3 is cut off 3 residues early in the read; its end comes from the germline J gene. The gene calls are TRBV20-1 and TRBJ2-7; 7 bases are a match to TRBD2. The CDR3 is 14 amino acids. CDR1 is DFQATT, CDR2 SNEGSKA, per germline (reference sequence). Losses at the gene ends were 6 bases for V and 4 bases for J; bases not matched to a gene: 12. The CDR3 bases that were read are TGCAGTGCCGCCCCCAGCGGGATCGGGTACGAG. Translated, it gives CSAAPSGIGYE. The entire CDR3 protein is CSAAPSGIGYEQYF.

By frequency in the sample, this clone is medium-sized. Read data end 3 residues before the CDR3 end; the end is taken from the germline J gene. The chain employs TRBV3-1 (or the pseudogene TRBV3-2) and TRBJ2-1; TRBD1 might be the D (5 bases). V was trimmed by 4 bases and J by 3 bases, leaving 10 bases between them. The CDR3 is 14 residues long. Germline V lookup: CDR1 LGHDT, CDR2 YNNKEL (reference sequence). The sequenced CDR3 bases are TGTGCCAGCAGCCCGGCAGGGTACTACAATGAG. Amino acid sequence: CASSPAGYYNE. The complete CDR3 reads CASSPAGYYNEQFF.

This clone was recorded a few times. The CDR3 goes on 3 residues after the read ends, and that part is filled in from the germline J gene. This chain uses TRBV6-1 with TRBJ2-7; 10 nucleotides match TRBD2. The CDR3 runs to 14 residues. After removal of 4 bases from V and 3 bases from J, the junction contained 3 bases not matched to a gene. Germline V gene lookup returns CDR1 MNHNS and CDR2 SASEGT. The CDR3 loop reads CASSGASGSYEQYF. Incomplete CDR3 DNA: TGTGCCAGCAGTGGGGCTAGCGGGAGCTACGAG.

This clone has a count of ten or more. The read ends 3 residues shy of where the CDR3 ends; the end is completed using the germline J gene. The V and J genes are TRBV19 and TRBJ2-6; TRBD1 agrees at 8 bases. V dropped 7 bases and J dropped 0; count of bases not matched to a gene: 5. The CDR3 covers 16 residues. Germline CDR1 is LNHDA and CDR2 is SQIVND (reference sequence). The sequenced CDR3 bases are TGTGCCAGTACCAAGGACAGGGACTCTGGGGCCAACGTC. Residues: CASTKDRDSGANV. The entire CDR3 protein is CASTKDRDSGANVLTF. Variable domain in full (rest from reference TRBV19 and TRBJ2-6): DGGITQSPKYLFRKEGQNVTLSCEQNLNHDAMYWYRQDPGQGLRLIYYSQIVNDFQKGDIAEGYSVSREKKESFPLTVTSAQKNPTAFYLCASTKDRDSGANVLTFGAGSRLTVL.

This clone was found many times. Read coverage stops 3 residues before the CDR3 terminus; the germline J gene supplies the remainder. The chain is built from TRBV5-1 and TRBJ2-5; TRBD1 is a possible D gene (6 bases). This CDR3 spans 14 amino acids. The V and J ends lost 1 base and 2 bases respectively, with 9 bases between them. CDR1 and CDR2 from the germline V gene are SGHRS and YFSETQ. Here the CDR3 reads CASSLQGQQETQYF. The sequenced part of the CDR3 DNA is TGCGCCAGCAGCTTGCAAGGACAGCAAGAGACC.

Many counts were recorded for this clone. Read coverage stops 3 residues before the CDR3 terminus; the germline J gene supplies the remainder. This rearrangement joins TRBV6-1 to TRBJ1-5; D is unresolved. This CDR3 comprises 15 residues. Germline V gene sequence: CDR1 MNHNS, CDR2 SASEGT. V shed 1 base and J shed 2 bases, with 9 bases lying between them. The CDR3 bases that were read are TGTGCCAGCAGTGAAGTAGGGTGGGGCAATCAGCCC. Its protein product is CASSEVGWGNQP. In full, the CDR3 is CASSEVGWGNQPQHF.

As regards this clone: The sequenced fragment ends 3 residues before the CDR3 boundary, so the rest is inferred from the germline J gene. V and J are TRBV18 and TRBJ2-5; 10 bases fit TRBD2. This CDR3 comprises 15 residues. CDR1 and CDR2 from the germline V gene are KGHSH and LQKENI. V was clipped by 2 bases and J by 7 bases; unmatched bases: 7. The part of the CDR3 DNA that was read is TGTGCCAGCTCACCAGACCTAGCGGGAGCTGGGACC. Translated: CASSPDLAGAGT. In full, the CDR3 reads CASSPDLAGAGTQYF.

A few counts support this clone. The observed sequence ends 3 residues before the CDR3 terminus, with the missing tail filled in from the germline J gene. V is TRBV2 and J is TRBJ1-2; D is possibly TRBD1 (6 bases). This CDR3 is built from 14 residues. Trimming took 9 bases from V and 5 from J, leaving 19 bases between them. CDR1 and CDR2 from the germline V gene are SNHLY and FYNNEI. The DNA read from the CDR3 is TGTGCCAGAACGGTCCTCCAGGGGCCATATGGC. This encodes CARTVLQGPYG. In full, the CDR3 reads CARTVLQGPYGYTF.

This clone was counted many times. The read stops 3 residues short of the end of the CDR3; the missing end is completed from the germline J gene. V gene TRBV14 combines with J gene TRBJ1-1, with no clear D. There are 12 residues in the CDR3. Germline CDR1 is SGHDN and CDR2 is FVKESK. The covered CDR3 bases are TGTGCCAGCAGCCCGACAAGGTCCGGA. Its translation: CASSPTRSG. The whole CDR3 reads CASSPTRSGAFF.

This clone has a handful of counts. The CDR3 here is CASKAGGPYEQYF. Incomplete CDR3 DNA: TGTGCCAGCAAGGCGGGAGGACCGTACGAG. The chain carries TRBV7-2 and TRBJ2-7, with 8 bases lining up with TRBD2. Read coverage stops 3 residues before the CDR3 terminus; the germline J gene supplies the remainder. The CDR3 is 13 residues long. In germline, CDR1 is SGHTA, CDR2 FQGNSA. After removal of 7 bases from V and 4 bases from J, the junction contained 6 bases not matched to a gene.

In its sample, this clone was seen a few times. The CDR3 extends 3 residues past the end of the read, so its final part is completed from the germline J gene. The J gene is TRBJ1-2, the V gene TRBV6-1; D perhaps matches TRBD1 (5 bases). Germline V gene data show CDR1 as MNHNS and CDR2 as SASEGT. The germline V and J ends were trimmed by 2 bases and 5 bases, with 9 bases remaining between them. The CDR3 runs 13 residues. Partial CDR3 DNA: TGTGCCAGCAGTGAAATGCGGGGGTATGGC. It yields the protein CASSEMRGYG. The whole CDR3 sequence is CASSEMRGYGYTF.